Sequencing of this TCR beta chain was carried out in a study of metastatic and nonmetastatic thyroid tumors. V trimming: 4 bases; J trimming: 3 bases; junction bases outside the gene matches: 7. This CDR3 comprises 15 residues. Per the germline V gene, CDR1 is SGHNT and CDR2 is YYREEE (reference sequence). This clone was seen only a few times. The entire patient cohort was treatment-naive prior to thyroid surgery. TCRdb reprocessed the PCR reads using MiXCR. The table records over 20,000 clones, roughly 12% of them present only once. The V and J genes are TRBV5-4 and TRBJ2-3, with 8 bases lining up with TRBD2. What was sequenced was blood. This receptor was taken from a female donor with papillary thyroid cancer or a benign thyroid nodule (not recorded which). Some clones in this sample may be carry-over from other donors' samples. The CDR3, as DNA: TGTGCCAGCAGCCGAGGACTAGCCCTAACAGATACGCAGTATTTT. It is translated as CASSRGLALTDTQYF.